The 14 T cell receptor beta chains given below trace back to one sample, sequenced in a study of blood T cell repertoires in COVID-19. Method: immunoSEQ multiplex PCR; TCRdb's copy keeps in-frame clones and lacks some. The table has 90,000 to 100,000 clones, 89% seen once. The sequencing sample was made of peripheral blood. The receptors were sampled from a man in his 60s with COVID-19, enrolled during active disease.

CDR3 protein: CASSYDRGAETQYF. The CDR3 nucleotides are TGTGCCAGCAGTTACGACAGGGGGGCAGAGACCCAGTACTTC. V usage is TRBV6-5 and J usage is TRBJ2-5, with 9 bases lining up with TRBD1. Trimming removed 2 bases from V and 4 bases from J; junction bases left unmatched: 2. The CDR3 loop spans 14 amino acids. Germline-derived CDR1 and CDR2 are MNHEY and SVGAGI.

The rearrangement joins TRBV28 to TRBJ2-2; D gene uncertain. With 8 bases removed from V and 2 bases from J, the gap between germline ends came to 15 bases. The germline gives CDR1 MDHEN, CDR2 SYDVKM. This CDR3 has 15 residues. The CDR3, as DNA: TGTGCCAGCGTCCCGTGGCCATCAAACACCGGGGAGCTGTTTTTT. Encoded protein: CASVPWPSNTGELFF.

The chain has TRBV4-3 and TRBJ2-1, with 11 bases matching TRBD2. CDR1 and CDR2 from the germline V gene are LGHNA and YSLEER. The CDR3 consists of 16 residues. Trimming at V came to 5 bases and at J to 3 bases, leaving 6 bases not matched to a gene. CDR3 DNA: TGCGCCAGCAGCACCCGGACTAGCGGGTACTACAATGAGCAGTTCTTC. This sequence encodes CASSTRTSGYYNEQFF.

CDR3 sequence reads: CASSFQDKNTEAFF. CDR3 sequence (DNA): TGTGCCAGCAGTTTCCAGGACAAGAACACTGAAGCTTTCTTT. This chain connects TRBV28 to TRBJ1-1, with D possibly TRBD1 on 5 matching bases. V was shortened by 3 bases and J by 1 base, with 9 bases between the two germline ends. The CDR3 length is 14 residues. Germline assignment: CDR1 MDHEN and CDR2 SYDVKM.

V gene TRBV7-9 combines with J gene TRBJ2-7, with 8 bases matching TRBD2. Losses at the gene ends were 5 bases for V and 4 bases for J; bases not matched to a gene: 10. This CDR3 region has 15 residues. Germline V gene data show CDR1 as SEHNR and CDR2 as FQNEAQ (reference sequence). The CDR3 region is CASSPPEREKYEQYF. CDR3 coding DNA: TGTGCCAGCAGCCCCCCGGAGCGGGAGAAATACGAGCAGTACTTC.

The V and J genes are TRBV10-1 and TRBJ1-5; the match to TRBD1 covers 7 bases. This CDR3 is built from 13 residues. In germline, CDR1 is WNHNN, CDR2 SYGVQD (reference sequence). V shed 4 bases and J 5 bases; nucleotides not matched to a gene: 2. The DNA of the CDR3 is TGCGCCAGCAGTGGGGGACAGTATCAGCCCCAGCATTTT. As protein: CASSGGQYQPQHF.

The chain combines TRBV4-1 with TRBJ2-5; 13 bases are shared with TRBD2. CDR3 size: 16 residues. V lost 3 bases and J lost 4; bases outside the gene matches: 5. Germline-derived CDR1 and CDR2 are MGHRA and YSYEKL. CDR3 residues: CASSQGLAGSRETQYF. The CDR3 region has the DNA TGCGCCAGCAGCCAGGGACTAGCGGGATCCCGAGAGACCCAGTACTTC.

This rearrangement joins TRBV23-1 to TRBJ2-6; D might be TRBD1 (8 bases). TRBV23-1 is filed as an ORF, its function uncertain. The CDR3 is made up of 19 amino acids. Trimming removed 3 bases at V and 0 bases at J, with 18 bases between. Here the CDR3 reads CASSHPGQGLISGANVLTF. The CDR3 DNA is TGCGCCAGCAGTCACCCCGGACAGGGACTAATCTCTGGGGCCAACGTCCTGACTTTC.

The chain links TRBV3-1 (or the pseudogene TRBV3-2) to TRBJ2-5, with 10 bases lining up with TRBD1. V gave up 6 bases and J gave up 4 bases; unmatched junction bases: 2. From germline, CDR1 is LGHDT and CDR2 YNNKEL (reference sequence). The CDR3 consists of 13 residues. CDR3 DNA sequence: TGTGCCAGCAGGACAGGGGGCTTAGAGACCCAGTACTTC. As protein: CASRTGGLETQYF.

The V call is TRBV9, the J call TRBJ1-4; 8 nucleotides align to TRBD1. Germline V gene data show CDR1 as SGDLS and CDR2 as YYNGEE. The length of the CDR3 is 16 residues. V gave up 2 bases and J gave up 3 bases; unmatched junction bases: 6. In DNA form, the CDR3 reads TGTGCCAGCAGCGTCGACAGGGGAGGATCTAATGAAAAACTGTTTTTT. This sequence encodes CASSVDRGGSNEKLFF.

CDR3 bases: TGTGCCAGCAGCTCCATGAATGGAGGAGACAATGAGCAGTTCTTC. Its translation: CASSSMNGGDNEQFF. V usage is TRBV7-8 and J usage is TRBJ2-1; a weak D match, TRBD2 (5 bases). The CDR3 spans 15 residues. The germline gives CDR1 SGHVS, CDR2 FQNEAQ. V lost 4 bases, J lost 5 bases, and 15 bases lay in between.

V usage is TRBV27 and J usage is TRBJ2-3; D perhaps matches TRBD2 (6 bases). V lost 2 bases and J lost 0, with 15 bases in between. This CDR3 has 17 residues. Per germline, CDR1 MNHEY and CDR2 SMNVEV (reference sequence). CDR3 sequence reads: CASSLRRSRGSTDTQYF. CDR3 in DNA: TGTGCCAGCAGTTTACGACGATCGCGGGGAAGCACAGATACGCAGTATTTT.

The CDR3 loop is CAWSQGLGNQPQHF. The CDR3 DNA reads TGTGCCTGGAGCCAGGGGTTAGGCAATCAGCCCCAGCATTTT. This chain connects TRBV30 to TRBJ1-5, with D possibly being TRBD1 (6 bases). V dropped 3 bases and J dropped 2 bases, with 11 bases sitting between them. CDR1 GTSNPN and CDR2 SVGIG come from the germline V gene (reference sequence). The CDR3 is made up of 14 amino acids.

For this clone: The same CDR3 arises from other DNA sequences in this sample as well. The chain employs TRBV5-1 and TRBJ1-1; 9 bases fit TRBD1. The germline CDR1 and CDR2 sequences are SGHRS and YFSETQ. After removal of 4 bases from V and 4 bases from J, the junction contained 5 bases not matched to a gene. The CDR3 contains 14 residues. The CDR3 here is CASSPGQGGTEAFF. DNA for the CDR3: TGCGCCAGCAGCCCGGGACAGGGAGGCACTGAAGCTTTCTTT.